These 2 T cell receptor beta chains share one sample of origin, sequenced in a study of blood T cell repertoires in COVID-19. Clones were sequenced by immunoSEQ multiplex PCR, and TCRdb holds only the in-frame ones, with some missing. This table has approximately 260,000 clones, about 86% appearing once. The sequencing input was PBMCs or T cells enriched from blood (not recorded which). The receptor source for this set is a young man with acute COVID-19.

This clone was detected once. This chain connects TRBV6-5 to TRBJ2-1; 9 bases are shared with TRBD2. Germline CDR1 reads MNHEY; CDR2 reads SVGAGI. J lost 10 bases, V lost 4 bases, and 2 bases had no gene match. The CDR3 is 12 amino acids. The CDR3 coding sequence is TGTGCCAGCAGTTCCACTAGCGGGGAGCAGTTCTTC. This sequence encodes CASSSTSGEQFF.

The chain recombines TRBV3-1 (or the pseudogene TRBV3-2) with TRBJ2-7; 14 bases line up with TRBD2. This CDR3 spans 15 amino acids. From germline, CDR1 is LGHDT and CDR2 YNNKEL (reference sequence). The J segment lost 3 bases and the V segment lost 4 bases, leaving 2 bases of the junction unmatched. This chain's CDR3 is CASSLGLAGVYEQYV. Written as DNA, the CDR3 is TGTGCCAGCAGCCTGGGACTAGCGGGAGTCTACGAGCAGTACGTC.